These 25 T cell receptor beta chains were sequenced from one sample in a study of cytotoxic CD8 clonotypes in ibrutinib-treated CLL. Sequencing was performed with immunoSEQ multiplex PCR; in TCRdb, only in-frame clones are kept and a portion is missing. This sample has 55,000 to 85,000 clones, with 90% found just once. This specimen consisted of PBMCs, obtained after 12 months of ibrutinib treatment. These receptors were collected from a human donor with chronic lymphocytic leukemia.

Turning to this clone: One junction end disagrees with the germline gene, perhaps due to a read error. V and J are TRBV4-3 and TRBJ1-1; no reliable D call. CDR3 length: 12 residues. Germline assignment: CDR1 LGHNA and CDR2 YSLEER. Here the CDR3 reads CASSQDPLIPFF. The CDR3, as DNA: TGCGCCAGCAGCCAAGATCCGTTAATCCCATTTTTT.

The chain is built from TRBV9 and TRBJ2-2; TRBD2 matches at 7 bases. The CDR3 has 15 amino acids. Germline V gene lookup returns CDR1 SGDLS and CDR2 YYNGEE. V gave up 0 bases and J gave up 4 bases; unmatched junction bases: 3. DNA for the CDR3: TGTGCCAGCAGCGTAGTACGCGGGAGCACCGGGGAGCTGTTTTTT. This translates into CASSVVRGSTGELFF.

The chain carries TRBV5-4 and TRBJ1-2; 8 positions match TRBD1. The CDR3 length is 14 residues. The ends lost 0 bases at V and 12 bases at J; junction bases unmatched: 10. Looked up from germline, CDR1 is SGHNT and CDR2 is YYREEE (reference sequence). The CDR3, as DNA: TGTGCCAGCAGCTTGGGGGGCAGGGGGCTTCAGGACACCTTC. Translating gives CASSLGGRGLQDTF.

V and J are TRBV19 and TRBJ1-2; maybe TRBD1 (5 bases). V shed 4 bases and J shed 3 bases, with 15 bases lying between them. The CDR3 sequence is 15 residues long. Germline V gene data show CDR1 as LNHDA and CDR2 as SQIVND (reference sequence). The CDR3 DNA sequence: TGTGCCAGTAGTACCGGCGGCGGAGGGGACTATGGCTACACCTTC. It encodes CASSTGGGGDYGYTF.

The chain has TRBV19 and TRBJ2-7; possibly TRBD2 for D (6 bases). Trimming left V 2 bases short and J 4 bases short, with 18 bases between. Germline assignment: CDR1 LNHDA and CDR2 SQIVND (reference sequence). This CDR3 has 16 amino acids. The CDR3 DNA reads TGTGCCAGTAGTATACTTCGGTCCGGGGGTGAATACGAGCAGTACTTC. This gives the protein CASSILRSGGEYEQYF.

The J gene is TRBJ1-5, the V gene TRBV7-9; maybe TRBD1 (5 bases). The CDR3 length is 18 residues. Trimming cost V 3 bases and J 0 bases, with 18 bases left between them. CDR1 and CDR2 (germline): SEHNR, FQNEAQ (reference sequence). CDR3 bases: TGTGCCAGCAGCTTCCAAGGACACGGCGAATATAGCAATCAGCCCCAGCATTTT. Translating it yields CASSFQGHGEYSNQPQHF.

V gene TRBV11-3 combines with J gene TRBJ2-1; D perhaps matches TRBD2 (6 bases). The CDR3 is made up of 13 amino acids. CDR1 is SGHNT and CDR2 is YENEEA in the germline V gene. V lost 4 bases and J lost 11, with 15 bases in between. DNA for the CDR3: TGTGCCAGCAGCTGGGAAAACGGGAGTCAGCAGTTCTTC. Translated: CASSWENGSQQFF.

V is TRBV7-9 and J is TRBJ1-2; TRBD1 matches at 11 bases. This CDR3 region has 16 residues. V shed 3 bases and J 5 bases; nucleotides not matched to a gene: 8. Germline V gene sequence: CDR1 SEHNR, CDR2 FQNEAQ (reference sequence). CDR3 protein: CASSLERDRGSYGYTF. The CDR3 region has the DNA TGTGCCAGCAGCTTGGAAAGGGACAGGGGGTCTTATGGCTACACCTTC.

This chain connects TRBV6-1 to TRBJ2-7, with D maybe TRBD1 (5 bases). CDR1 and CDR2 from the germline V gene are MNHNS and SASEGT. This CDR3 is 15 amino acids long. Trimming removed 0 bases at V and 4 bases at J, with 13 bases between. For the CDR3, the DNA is TGTGCCAGCAGTGAAGCTAGACAGAAGCCTTACGAGCAGTACTTC. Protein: CASSEARQKPYEQYF.

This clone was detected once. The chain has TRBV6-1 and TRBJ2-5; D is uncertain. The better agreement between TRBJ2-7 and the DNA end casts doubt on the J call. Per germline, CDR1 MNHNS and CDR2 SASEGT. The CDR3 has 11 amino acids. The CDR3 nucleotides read TGTGCCAGCAGTGTTATCTACGAGCAGTACTTC. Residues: CASSVIYEQYF.

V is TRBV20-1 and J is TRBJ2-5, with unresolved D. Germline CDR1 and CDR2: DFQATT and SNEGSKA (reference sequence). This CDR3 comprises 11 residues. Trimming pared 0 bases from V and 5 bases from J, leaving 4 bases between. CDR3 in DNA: TGCAGTGCTAGAGATCAGGAGACCCAGTACTTC. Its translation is CSARDQETQYF.

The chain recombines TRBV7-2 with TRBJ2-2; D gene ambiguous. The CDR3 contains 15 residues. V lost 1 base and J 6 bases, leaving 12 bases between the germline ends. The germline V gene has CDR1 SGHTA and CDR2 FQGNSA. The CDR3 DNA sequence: TGTGCCAGCAGCTTAGTTGAATTTGGGGCCGGGGAGCTGTTTTTT. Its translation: CASSLVEFGAGELFF.

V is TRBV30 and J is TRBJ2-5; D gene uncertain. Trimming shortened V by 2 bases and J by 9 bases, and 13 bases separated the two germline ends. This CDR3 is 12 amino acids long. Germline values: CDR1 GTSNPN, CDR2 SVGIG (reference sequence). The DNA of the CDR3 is TGTGCCTGGAGTCCAGAGTTTATGCCCCAGTACTTC. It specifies CAWSPEFMPQYF.

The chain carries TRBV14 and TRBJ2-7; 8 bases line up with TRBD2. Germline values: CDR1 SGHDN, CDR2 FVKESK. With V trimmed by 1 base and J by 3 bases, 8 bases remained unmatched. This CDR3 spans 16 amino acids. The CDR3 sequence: CASSQASGTSNYEQYF. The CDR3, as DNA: TGTGCCAGCAGCCAAGCGAGTGGGACTAGTAACTACGAGCAGTACTTC.

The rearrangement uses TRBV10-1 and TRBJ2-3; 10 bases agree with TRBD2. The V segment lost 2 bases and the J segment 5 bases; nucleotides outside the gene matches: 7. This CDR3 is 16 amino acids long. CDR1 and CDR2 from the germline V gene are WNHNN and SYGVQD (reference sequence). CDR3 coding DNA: TGCGCCAGCAGTGAGGAAGCGGGAGGGCCGAGAGATACGCAGTATTTT. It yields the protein CASSEEAGGPRDTQYF.

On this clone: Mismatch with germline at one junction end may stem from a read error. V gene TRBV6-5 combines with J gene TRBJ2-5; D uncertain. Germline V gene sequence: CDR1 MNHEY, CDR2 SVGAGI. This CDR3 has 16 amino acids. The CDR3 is CASSNSQGVYQETQYF. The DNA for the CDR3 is TGTGCCAGCAGTAACTCTCAAGGAGTGTACCAAGAGACCCAGTACTTC.

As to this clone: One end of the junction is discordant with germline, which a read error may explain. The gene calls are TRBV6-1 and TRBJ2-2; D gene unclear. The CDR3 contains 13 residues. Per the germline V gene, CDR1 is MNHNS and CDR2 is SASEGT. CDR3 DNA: TGTGCCAGCAGCACCGTGCGCACCGAGGAGCTGTTTTTT. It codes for CASSTVRTEELFF.

The CDR3 reads CSARGSYEQYF. The CDR3 DNA is TGCAGTGCTAGGGGGTCCTACGAGCAGTACTTC. This chain joins TRBV20-1 and TRBJ2-7; D is undetermined. This CDR3 has 11 residues. In germline, CDR1 is DFQATT, CDR2 SNEGSKA (reference sequence). Trimming stripped 3 bases from V and 1 base from J, with 4 bases between.

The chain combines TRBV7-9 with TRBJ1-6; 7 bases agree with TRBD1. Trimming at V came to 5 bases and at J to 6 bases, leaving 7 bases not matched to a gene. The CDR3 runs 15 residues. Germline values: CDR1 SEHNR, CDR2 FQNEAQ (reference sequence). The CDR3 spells CASSPLRQGNSPLHF. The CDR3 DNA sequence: TGTGCCAGCAGCCCCCTCCGACAGGGTAATTCACCCCTCCACTTT.

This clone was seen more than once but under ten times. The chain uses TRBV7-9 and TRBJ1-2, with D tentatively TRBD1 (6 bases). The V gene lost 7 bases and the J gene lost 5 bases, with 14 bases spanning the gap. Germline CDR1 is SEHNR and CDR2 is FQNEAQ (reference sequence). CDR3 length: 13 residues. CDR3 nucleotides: TGTGCCAGCACCCTACAGGGTACATATGGCTACACCTTC. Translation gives CASTLQGTYGYTF.

CDR3 in DNA: TGTGCCAGCAGTATAGACGGAAATCAGCCCCAGCATTTT. Translation: CASSIDGNQPQHF. The chain links TRBV27 to TRBJ1-5; D ambiguous. CDR3 length: 13 amino acids. CDR1 and CDR2 (germline): MNHEY, SMNVEV (reference sequence). Trimming pared 5 bases from V and 4 bases from J, leaving 9 bases between.

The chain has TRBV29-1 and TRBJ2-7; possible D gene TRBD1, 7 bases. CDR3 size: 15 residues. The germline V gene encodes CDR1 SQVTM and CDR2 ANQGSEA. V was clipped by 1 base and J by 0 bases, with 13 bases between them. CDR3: CSVEGARDSSYEQYF. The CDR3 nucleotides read TGCAGCGTTGAAGGGGCGCGGGACAGCTCCTACGAGCAGTACTTC.

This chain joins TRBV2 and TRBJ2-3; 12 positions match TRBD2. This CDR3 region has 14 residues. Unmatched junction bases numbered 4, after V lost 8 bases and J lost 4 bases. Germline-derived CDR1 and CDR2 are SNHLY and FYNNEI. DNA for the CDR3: TGTGCCAGCTCTAGCGGGAGGGCCGCAGATACGCAGTATTTT. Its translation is CASSSGRAADTQYF.

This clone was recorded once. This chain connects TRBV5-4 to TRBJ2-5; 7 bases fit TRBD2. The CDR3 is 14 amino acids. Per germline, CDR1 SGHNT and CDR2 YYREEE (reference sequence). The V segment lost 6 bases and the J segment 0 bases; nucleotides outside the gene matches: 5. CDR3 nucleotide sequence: TGTGCCAGCACCATTAGCGGGTACCAAGAGACCCAGTACTTC. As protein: CASTISGYQETQYF.

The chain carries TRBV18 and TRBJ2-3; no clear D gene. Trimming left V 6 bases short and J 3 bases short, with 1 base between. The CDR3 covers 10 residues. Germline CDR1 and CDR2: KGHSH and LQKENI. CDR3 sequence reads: CASSTDTQYF. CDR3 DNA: TGTGCCAGCTCTACAGATACGCAGTATTTT.